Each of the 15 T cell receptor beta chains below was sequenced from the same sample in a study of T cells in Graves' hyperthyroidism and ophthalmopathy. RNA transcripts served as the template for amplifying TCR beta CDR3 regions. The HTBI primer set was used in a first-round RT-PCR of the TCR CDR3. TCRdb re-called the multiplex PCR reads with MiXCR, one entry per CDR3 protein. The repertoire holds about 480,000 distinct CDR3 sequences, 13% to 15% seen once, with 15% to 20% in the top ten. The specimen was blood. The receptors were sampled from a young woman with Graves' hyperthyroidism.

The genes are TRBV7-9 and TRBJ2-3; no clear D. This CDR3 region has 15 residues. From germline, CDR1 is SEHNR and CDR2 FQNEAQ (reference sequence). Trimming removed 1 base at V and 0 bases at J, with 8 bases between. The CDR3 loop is CASSLEDGSTDTQYF. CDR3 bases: TGTGCCAGCAGCTTAGAGGACGGGAGCACAGATACGCAGTATTTT.

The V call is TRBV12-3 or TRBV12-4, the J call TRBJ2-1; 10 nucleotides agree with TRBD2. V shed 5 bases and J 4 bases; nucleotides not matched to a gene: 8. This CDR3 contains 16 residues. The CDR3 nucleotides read TGTGCCAGCAGTGCAAAGCTAGCGGGAGCGTACAATGAGCAGTTCTTC. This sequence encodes CASSAKLAGAYNEQFF.

Here the CDR3 reads CASSYSRNRGTYNEQFF. CDR3 nucleotides: TGTGCCAGCAGTTACTCGAGGAATAGAGGGACTTACAATGAGCAGTTCTTC. This rearrangement joins TRBV6-5 to TRBJ2-1; the D gene is possibly TRBD2 (6 bases). Germline V gene sequence: CDR1 MNHEY, CDR2 SVGAGI. The V gene lost 0 bases and the J gene lost 4 bases, with 16 bases spanning the gap. This CDR3 is built from 17 residues.

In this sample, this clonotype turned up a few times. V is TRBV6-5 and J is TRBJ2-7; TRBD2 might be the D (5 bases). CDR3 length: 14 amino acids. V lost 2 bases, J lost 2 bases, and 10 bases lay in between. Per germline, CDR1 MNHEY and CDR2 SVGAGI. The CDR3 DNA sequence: TGTGCCAGCAGTTACCTGACTATCCCCTACGAGCAGTACTTC. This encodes CASSYLTIPYEQYF.

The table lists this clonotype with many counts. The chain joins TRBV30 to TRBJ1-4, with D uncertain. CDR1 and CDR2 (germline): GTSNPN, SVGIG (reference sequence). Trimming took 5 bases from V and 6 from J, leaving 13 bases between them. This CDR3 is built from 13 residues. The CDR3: CAWATQRDEKLFF. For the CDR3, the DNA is TGTGCCTGGGCGACCCAGAGGGATGAAAAACTGTTTTTT.

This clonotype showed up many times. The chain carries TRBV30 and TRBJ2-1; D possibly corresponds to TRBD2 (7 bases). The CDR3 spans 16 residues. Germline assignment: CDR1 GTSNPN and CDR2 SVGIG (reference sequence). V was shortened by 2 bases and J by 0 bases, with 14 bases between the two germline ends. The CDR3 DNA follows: TGTGCCTGGAGTACCGGGGGGCGCCGCTCCTACAATGAGCAGTTCTTC. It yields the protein CAWSTGGRRSYNEQFF.

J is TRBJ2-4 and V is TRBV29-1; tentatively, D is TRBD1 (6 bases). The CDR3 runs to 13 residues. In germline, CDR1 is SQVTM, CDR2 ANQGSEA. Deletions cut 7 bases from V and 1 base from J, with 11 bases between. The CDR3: CSALQGAKNIQYF. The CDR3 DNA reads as TGCAGCGCCCTGCAGGGGGCCAAAAACATTCAGTACTTC.

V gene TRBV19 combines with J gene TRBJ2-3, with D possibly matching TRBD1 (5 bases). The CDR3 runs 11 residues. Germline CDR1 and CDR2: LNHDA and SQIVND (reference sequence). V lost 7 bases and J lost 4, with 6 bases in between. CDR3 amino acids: CASTTADTQYF. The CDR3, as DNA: TGTGCCAGTACGACAGCAGATACGCAGTATTTT.

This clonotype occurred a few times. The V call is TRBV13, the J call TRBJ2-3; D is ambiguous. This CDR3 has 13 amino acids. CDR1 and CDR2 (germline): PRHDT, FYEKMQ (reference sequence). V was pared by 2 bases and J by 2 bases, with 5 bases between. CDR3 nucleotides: TGTGCCAGCAGCTTACAGGACACAGATACGCAGTATTTT. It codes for CASSLQDTDTQYF.

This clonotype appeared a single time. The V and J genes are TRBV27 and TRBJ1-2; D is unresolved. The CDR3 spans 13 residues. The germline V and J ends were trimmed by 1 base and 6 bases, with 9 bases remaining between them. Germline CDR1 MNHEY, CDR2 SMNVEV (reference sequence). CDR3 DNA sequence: TGTGCCAGCAGTTTATGGAGGGCTGATGGCTACACCTTC. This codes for CASSLWRADGYTF.

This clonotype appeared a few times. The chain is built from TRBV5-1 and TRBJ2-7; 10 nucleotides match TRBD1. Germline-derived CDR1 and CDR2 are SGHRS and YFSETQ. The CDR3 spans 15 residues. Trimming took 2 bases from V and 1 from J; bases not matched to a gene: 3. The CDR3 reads CASSFGDRGSYEQYV. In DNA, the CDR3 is TGCGCCAGCAGCTTTGGGGACAGGGGTTCCTACGAGCAGTACGTC.

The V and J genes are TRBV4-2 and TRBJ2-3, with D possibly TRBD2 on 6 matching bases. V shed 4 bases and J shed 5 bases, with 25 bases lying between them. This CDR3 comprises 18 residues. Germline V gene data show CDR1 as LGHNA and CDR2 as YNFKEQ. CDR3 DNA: TGTGCCAGCAGCCTCGGTCCCGAGGGACTTTCTAGGGGAGATACGCAGTATTTT. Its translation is CASSLGPEGLSRGDTQYF.

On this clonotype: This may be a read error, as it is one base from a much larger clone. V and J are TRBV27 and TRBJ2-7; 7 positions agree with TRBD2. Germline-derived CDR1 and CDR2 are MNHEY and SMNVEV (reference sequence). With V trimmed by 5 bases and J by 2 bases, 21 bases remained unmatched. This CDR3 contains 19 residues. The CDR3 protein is CASSPAPTSHPVFAYEQYV. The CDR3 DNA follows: TGTGCCAGCAGTCCGGCCCCGACTAGCCACCCAGTCTTCGCCTACGAGCAGTACGTC.

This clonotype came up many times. CDR3 DNA: TGCGCCAGCAGCTTACTACAGGGCCAAATGAACACTGAAGCTTTCTTT. Protein product: CASSLLQGQMNTEAFF. This chain uses TRBV5-1 with TRBJ1-1, with D maybe TRBD1 (6 bases). Germline loops: CDR1 SGHRS, CDR2 YFSETQ. The CDR3 loop spans 16 amino acids. V shed 2 bases and J shed 0 bases, with 14 bases lying between them.

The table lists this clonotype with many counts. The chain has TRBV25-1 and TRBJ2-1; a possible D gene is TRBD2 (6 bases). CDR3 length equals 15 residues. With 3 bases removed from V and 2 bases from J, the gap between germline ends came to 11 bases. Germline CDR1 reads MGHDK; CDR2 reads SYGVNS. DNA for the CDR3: TGTGCCAGCAGTGATCGGCGGGGCCCCTACAATGAGCAGTTCTTC. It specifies CASSDRRGPYNEQFF.